Sequencing of this T cell receptor (beta chain) was carried out in a study of shared clonotypes between healthy human individuals. Here immunoSEQ multiplex PCR was the method, and the copy in TCRdb shows in-frame clones only, minus some. The table has 470,000 or so clones, around 73% seen once. The receptor's source is a woman aged 40 to 55 in good health. Some clones in this sample may be carry-over from other donors' samples. The sample consisted of PBMCs.

CDR3 in amino acids: CASRMKVGAGELFF. The CDR3 DNA reads TGTGCCAGCAGAATGAAGGTGGGCGCCGGGGAGCTGTTTTTT. The J gene is TRBJ2-2, the V gene TRBV7-3; D uncertain. The CDR3 covers 14 residues. With 6 bases removed from V and 6 bases from J, the gap between germline ends came to 14 bases. Germline V gene sequence: CDR1 SGHTA, CDR2 FQGTGA.